Described below is a single T cell receptor beta chain sequence and its context. As yet, its antigen is unknown. This entry belongs to a study of early stage breast cancer tumors. Study findings and constraints: Tumors had about 2.5-fold higher T cell density and higher clonality than adjacent normal breast tissue.

Per germline, CDR1 SGHRS and CDR2 YFSETQ. This CDR3 has 14 residues. V dropped 4 bases and J dropped 7 bases, with 14 bases sitting between them. TCRdb's table, derived via immunoSEQ multiplex PCR, lists solely in-frame clones and lacks some. This table holds just over 70,000 clones, around four fifths found once. The receptor was derived from a person aged 60 to 70 with breast cancer. The chain has TRBV5-1 and TRBJ1-4; maybe TRBD1 (5 bases). Sequenced: blood. The CDR3 bases are TGCGCCAGCAGCCGAGGGGAAGGCCGTGAAAAACTGTTTTTT. Protein sequence: CASSRGEGREKLFF.